The 10 T cell receptor beta chains below all came from one sample that was sequenced in a study of T cells in Graves' hyperthyroidism and ophthalmopathy. RNA transcripts provided the source from which TCR beta CDR3 regions were amplified. First-round RT-PCR of the TCR CDR3 relied on the HTBI primer set. One entry per CDR3 protein, called by TCRdb with MiXCR from the multiplex PCR reads. The profile shows around 450,000 distinct CDR3 sequences, around 16% of them singletons. Sequenced sample: blood. The origin of the receptors is a woman in her late teens or twenties with Graves' hyperthyroidism.

This rearrangement joins TRBV4-1 to TRBJ1-1; D is perhaps TRBD1 (5 bases). CDR1 is MGHRA and CDR2 is YSYEKL in the germline V gene. This CDR3 has 14 amino acids. Deletions cut 0 bases from V and 3 bases from J, with 8 bases between. The CDR3 loop is CASSQDGGYTEAFF. The CDR3 region has the DNA TGCGCCAGCAGCCAAGATGGGGGTTACACTGAAGCTTTCTTT.

The chain employs TRBV28 and TRBJ2-2; D not resolved. With 3 bases removed from V and 7 bases from J, the gap between germline ends came to 6 bases. This CDR3 region has 12 residues. CDR1 MDHEN and CDR2 SYDVKM come from the germline V gene. The CDR3 is CASSFLLGELFF. CDR3 bases: TGTGCCAGCAGTTTCCTGCTCGGGGAGCTGTTTTTT.

This clonotype was counted many times. The chain couples TRBV2 to TRBJ1-2, with D possibly being TRBD1 (6 bases). CDR3 size: 13 residues. In germline, CDR1 is SNHLY, CDR2 FYNNEI. V gave up 8 bases and J gave up 3 bases, with 13 bases separating them. The CDR3 region is CASRHREDYGYTF. CDR3 sequence (DNA): TGTGCCAGCCGTCACAGGGAGGACTATGGCTACACCTTC.

This clonotype has a count of ten or more. This chain uses TRBV12-5 with TRBJ1-5, with 7 nucleotides matching TRBD1. The V and J ends lost 4 bases and 7 bases, in that order; junction bases with no gene match: 7. The germline CDR1 and CDR2 sequences are LGHNT and FRNRAP. CDR3 length: 14 residues. CDR3 residues: CASGYGGQKQPQHF. The CDR3 nucleotides are TGTGCTAGTGGTTACGGGGGACAGAAACAGCCCCAGCATTTT.

Remarks on this clonotype: One junction end disagrees with the germline gene, perhaps due to a read error. The V call is TRBV10-1, the J call TRBJ2-1; 7 bases are a match to TRBD2. Germline loops: CDR1 WNHNN, CDR2 SYGVQD (reference sequence). The CDR3 has 15 amino acids. For the CDR3, the DNA is TGCGCCAGCGGTGAAGGTGGCGGGAGTTACAATGAGCAGTTCTTC. Translating gives CASGEGGGSYNEQFF.

This chain connects TRBV5-1 to TRBJ1-1, with D uncertain. Trimming shortened V by 1 base and J by 2 bases, and 9 bases separated the two germline ends. CDR3 length: 14 residues. CDR1 is SGHRS and CDR2 is YFSETQ in the germline V gene. CDR3 DNA sequence: TGCGCCAGCAGCTTGTACGAGTATAACACTGAAGCTTTCTTT. Its protein is CASSLYEYNTEAFF.

The sample holds many counts of this clonotype. The chain couples TRBV4-1 to TRBJ2-1; 8 nucleotides agree with TRBD2. The CDR3 sequence is 19 residues long. Germline CDR1 and CDR2: MGHRA and YSYEKL. J gave up 12 bases and V 1 base, and 23 bases lay outside the gene matches. The CDR3 bases are TGCGCCAGCAGCCAAGTCAAGGTTTCGGCAGGACTAGCCGCTCACTCGCAGTTCTTC. It encodes CASSQVKVSAGLAAHSQFF.

This clonotype was found a few times. A much larger clone sits a single nucleotide away, making a read error possible. The conserved final phenylalanine or tryptophan is absent from the CDR3, which likely points to a read error. The chain joins TRBV2 to TRBJ2-3; TRBD2 matches 7 bases. Germline V gene sequence: CDR1 SNHLY, CDR2 FYNNEI. The CDR3 sequence is 14 residues long. The V segment lost 5 bases and the J segment 3 bases; nucleotides outside the gene matches: 5. CDR3 protein: CASSTSAITDTQYL. The CDR3 nucleotides are TGTGCCAGCAGTACTAGCGCAATTACAGATACGCAGTATCTT.

This chain uses TRBV5-5 with TRBJ2-3; possible D gene TRBD2, 5 bases. The V end lost 4 bases, the J end lost 6 bases, and 15 bases lay between the germline ends. CDR3 length equals 14 residues. Germline V lookup: CDR1 SGHKS, CDR2 YYEKEE (reference sequence). CDR3 nucleotide sequence: TGTGCCAGCAGCCCACCCCGGGGTTGGGATACGCAGTATTTT. Its protein product is CASSPPRGWDTQYF.

CDR3 sequence reads: CASSLLSSGYYEQYF. CDR3 bases: TGTGCCAGCAGCTTGTTGTCTAGCGGATACTACGAGCAGTACTTC. The chain uses TRBV5-6 and TRBJ2-7; 7 bases align to TRBD2. Germline-derived CDR1 and CDR2 are SGHDT and YYEEEE. The CDR3 spans 15 residues. V was pared by 1 base and J by 3 bases, with 7 bases of the junction left unmatched.